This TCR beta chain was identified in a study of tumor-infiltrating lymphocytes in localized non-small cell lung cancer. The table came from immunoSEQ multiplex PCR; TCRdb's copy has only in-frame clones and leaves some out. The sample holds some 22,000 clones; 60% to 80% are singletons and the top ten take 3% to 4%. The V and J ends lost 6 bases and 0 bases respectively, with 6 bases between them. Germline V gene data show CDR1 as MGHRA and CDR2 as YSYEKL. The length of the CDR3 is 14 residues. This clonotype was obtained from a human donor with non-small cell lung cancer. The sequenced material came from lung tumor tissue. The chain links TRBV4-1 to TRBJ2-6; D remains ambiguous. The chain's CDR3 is CASSGFSGANVLTF. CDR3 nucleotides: TGCGCCAGCAGTGGGTTCTCTGGGGCCAACGTCCTGACTTTC.